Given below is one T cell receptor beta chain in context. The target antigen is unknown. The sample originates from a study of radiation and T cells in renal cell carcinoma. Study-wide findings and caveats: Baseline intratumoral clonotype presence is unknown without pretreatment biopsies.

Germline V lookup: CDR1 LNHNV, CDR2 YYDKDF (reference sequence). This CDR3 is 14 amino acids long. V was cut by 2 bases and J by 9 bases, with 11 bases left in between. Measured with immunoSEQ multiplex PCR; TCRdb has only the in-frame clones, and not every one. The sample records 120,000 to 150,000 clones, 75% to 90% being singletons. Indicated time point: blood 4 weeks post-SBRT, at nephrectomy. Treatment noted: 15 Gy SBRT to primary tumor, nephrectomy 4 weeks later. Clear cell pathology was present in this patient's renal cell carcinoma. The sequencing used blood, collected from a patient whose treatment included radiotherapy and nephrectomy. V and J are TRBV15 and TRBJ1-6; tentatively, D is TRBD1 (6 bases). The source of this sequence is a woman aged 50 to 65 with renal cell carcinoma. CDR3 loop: CATSRTGSGSPLHF. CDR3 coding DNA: TGTGCCACCAGCAGAACAGGGTCCGGTTCACCCCTCCACTTT.